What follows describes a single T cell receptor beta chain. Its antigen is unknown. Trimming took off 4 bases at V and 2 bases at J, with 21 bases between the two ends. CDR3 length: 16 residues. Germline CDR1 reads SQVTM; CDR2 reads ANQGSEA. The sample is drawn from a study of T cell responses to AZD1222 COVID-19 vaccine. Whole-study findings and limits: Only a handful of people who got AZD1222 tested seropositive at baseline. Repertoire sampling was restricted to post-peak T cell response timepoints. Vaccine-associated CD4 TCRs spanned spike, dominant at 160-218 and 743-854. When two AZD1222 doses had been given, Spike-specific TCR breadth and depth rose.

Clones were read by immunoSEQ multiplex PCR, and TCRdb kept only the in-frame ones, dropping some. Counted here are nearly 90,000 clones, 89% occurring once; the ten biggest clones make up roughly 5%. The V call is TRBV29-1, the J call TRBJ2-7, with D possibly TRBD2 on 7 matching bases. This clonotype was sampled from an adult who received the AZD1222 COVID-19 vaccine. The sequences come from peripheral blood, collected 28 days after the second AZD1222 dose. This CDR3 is CSVVVGGRPFAYEQYF. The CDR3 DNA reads TGCAGCGTTGTCGTGGGGGGGCGCCCTTTCGCCTACGAGCAGTACTTC.